This passage covers 20 T cell receptor beta chains from one sample sequenced in a study of technical replicates of blood from a handful of donors (dated by TCRdb to 2016 to 2017). Receptors were amplified or captured by the immunoSEQ multiplex PCR assay. TCRdb holds this immuneACCESS table with in-frame rearrangements only. Some clones are missing; in checked studies, unresolved V genes explain under half, and the rest has no known cause. This sample lists around 72,000 clones; approximately 98% were detected once. Of the sample, roughly 0.2% falls within the top ten clones. Source material: T cells isolated from PBMCs. The receptors originated from a human donor in good health.

The CDR3: CASRGDREVEGYTF. DNA of the CDR3: TGTGCCAGTAGAGGGGACAGGGAGGTAGAAGGCTACACCTTC. V usage is TRBV19 and J usage is TRBJ1-2; 9 nucleotides match TRBD1. The CDR3 is 14 amino acids. CDR1 and CDR2 (germline): LNHDA, SQIVND (reference sequence). Trimming took 6 bases from V and 8 from J; bases not matched to a gene: 10.

This chain uses TRBV2 with TRBJ1-4, with D possibly TRBD1 on 5 matching bases. Between the trimmed V and J ends, which lost 7 bases and 5 bases, there was a span of 17 bases. CDR3 length equals 15 residues. Per the germline V gene, CDR1 is SNHLY and CDR2 is FYNNEI. The CDR3 sequence: CASNGPGEGNEKLFF. Written as DNA, the CDR3 is TGTGCCAGCAATGGGCCGGGGGAGGGCAATGAAAAACTGTTTTTT. The full variable domain, its missing parts supplied by reference TRBV2 and TRBJ1-4, is EPEVTQTPSHQVTQMGQEVILRCVPISNHLYFYWYRQILGQKVEFLVSFYNNEISEKSEIFDDQFSVERPDGSNFTLKIRSTKLEDSAMYFCASNGPGEGNEKLFFGSGTQLSVL.

V and J are TRBV6-6 and TRBJ2-7; the match to TRBD1 covers 7 bases. CDR3 length: 15 amino acids. Trimming at V came to 2 bases and at J to 2 bases, leaving 6 bases not matched to a gene. Germline CDR1 MNHNY, CDR2 SVGAGI (reference sequence). The CDR3 nucleotides read TGTGCCAGCAGTTACCCCCCCGACAGGGCCTACGAGCAGTACTTC. As protein: CASSYPPDRAYEQYF.

The V call is TRBV6-1, the J call TRBJ2-7, with 11 bases that match TRBD2. V dropped 8 bases and J dropped 3; count of bases not matched to a gene: 9. The germline V gene has CDR1 MNHNS and CDR2 SASEGT. This CDR3 comprises 15 residues. CDR3 region: CASATLAGGHYEQYF. The CDR3 DNA reads as TGTGCCAGCGCAACGCTAGCGGGAGGCCACTACGAGCAGTACTTC.

The chain has TRBV7-3 and TRBJ2-1; TRBD1 matches 8 bases. J lost 1 base, V lost 3 bases, and 2 bases had no gene match. Germline-derived CDR1 and CDR2 are SGHTA and FQGTGA. This CDR3 comprises 15 residues. The CDR3 loop is CASSLTGASYNEQFF. The CDR3 DNA reads as TGTGCCAGCAGCTTGACAGGGGCGTCCTACAATGAGCAGTTCTTC.

The chain uses TRBV7-9 and TRBJ1-1; 8 nucleotides align to TRBD1. The trim removed 5 bases at V and 5 bases at J, leaving 7 bases unmatched. The CDR3 is made up of 14 amino acids. CDR1 is SEHNR, CDR2 FQNEAQ, per germline (reference sequence). Written as DNA, the CDR3 is TGTGCCAGCAGCGGATTCAGGGGGCCTACTGAAGCTTTCTTT. This codes for CASSGFRGPTEAFF.

The chain has TRBV19 and TRBJ2-7; D remains ambiguous. Germline V CDR1 and CDR2: LNHDA, SQIVND (reference sequence). V was cut by 2 bases and J by 4 bases, with 9 bases left in between. The CDR3 is made up of 13 amino acids. CDR3 loop: CASSINADYEQYF. DNA of the CDR3: TGTGCCAGTAGTATAAATGCGGATTACGAGCAGTACTTC.

This rearrangement joins TRBV4-1 to TRBJ2-3; 10 nucleotides agree with TRBD2. V was clipped by 1 base and J by 4 bases; unmatched bases: 14. This CDR3 has 19 amino acids. CDR1 MGHRA and CDR2 YSYEKL come from the germline V gene. The CDR3 DNA is TGCGCCAGCAGCCAAGTAAGAAGCCATAGCGGGAGGATTCCAGATACGCAGTATTTT. As protein: CASSQVRSHSGRIPDTQYF.

This clone was found once. The chain joins TRBV4-1 to TRBJ2-5; the D gene is possibly TRBD2 (5 bases). The V and J ends lost 5 bases and 4 bases respectively, with 14 bases between them. There are 14 residues in the CDR3. Germline V gives CDR1 MGHRA, CDR2 YSYEKL. Here the CDR3 DNA reads TGCGCCAGCAGCTCTCCTAGGGAGCCAGAGACCCAGTACTTC. Its protein product is CASSSPREPETQYF.

The V and J genes are TRBV5-1 and TRBJ2-6, with no clear D. Trimming took 0 bases from V and 4 from J, leaving 5 bases between them. The CDR3 is 14 residues long. Germline CDR1 and CDR2: SGHRS and YFSETQ. The CDR3 region is CASSLDAGANVLTF. The CDR3 DNA reads as TGCGCCAGCAGCTTGGACGCGGGGGCCAACGTCCTGACTTTC.

J is TRBJ2-6 and V is TRBV5-1; the D gene is possibly TRBD2 (5 bases). This CDR3 has 16 amino acids. From germline, CDR1 is SGHRS and CDR2 YFSETQ. V shed 3 bases and J shed 4 bases, with 14 bases lying between them. The CDR3 spells CASSSSRGNGANVLTF. The CDR3 nucleotides are TGCGCCAGCAGCTCGAGTCGGGGTAACGGGGCCAACGTCCTGACTTTC.

The J gene is TRBJ2-7, the V gene TRBV5-1, with D maybe TRBD1 (6 bases). The CDR3 totals 15 residues. Germline loops: CDR1 SGHRS, CDR2 YFSETQ. V lost 1 base, J lost 0 bases, and 11 bases lay in between. The CDR3 bases are TGCGCCAGCAGCTTGCCGATGGACAGCTCCTACGAGCAGTACTTC. The encoded protein is CASSLPMDSSYEQYF.

The chain recombines TRBV10-2 with TRBJ1-2, with D perhaps matching TRBD1 (5 bases). Trimming stripped 2 bases from V and 8 bases from J, with 12 bases between. The CDR3 is made up of 13 amino acids. Germline loops: CDR1 WSHSY, CDR2 SAAADI. The DNA for the CDR3 is TGCGCCAGCAGTGAGGGGAAGGGGTACGGCTACACCTTC. Translation gives CASSEGKGYGYTF.

CDR3: CASSAGRGLKPYEQYF. The CDR3 region has the DNA TGTGCCAGCAGTGCCGGCAGGGGGCTTAAGCCCTACGAGCAGTACTTC. V gene TRBV6-6 combines with J gene TRBJ2-7, with 8 bases aligning to TRBD1. Looked up from germline, CDR1 is MNHNY and CDR2 is SVGAGI (reference sequence). The CDR3 loop spans 16 amino acids. Trimming removed 5 bases from V and 2 bases from J; junction bases left unmatched: 11.

The chain is built from TRBV11-1 and TRBJ2-3, with 11 bases identical to TRBD2. The germline CDR1 and CDR2 sequences are SGHAT and FQDESV (reference sequence). The CDR3 loop spans 15 amino acids. J was trimmed by 5 bases and V by 5 bases; bases with no gene match: 6. CDR3 DNA sequence: TGTGCCAGCAGCCGGGGACTAGCGGTGGGAGATACGCAGTATTTT. Its translation: CASSRGLAVGDTQYF.

This chain uses TRBV7-8 with TRBJ2-3, with 10 bases fitting TRBD2. Germline values: CDR1 SGHVS, CDR2 FQNEAQ. J gave up 2 bases and V 9 bases, and 2 bases lay outside the gene matches. CDR3 length equals 13 residues. The CDR3: CASGTSDTDTQYF. CDR3 in DNA: TGTGCCAGTGGGACTAGCGACACAGATACGCAGTATTTT. Looking up the rest from reference TRBV7-8 and TRBJ2-3 gives the full variable domain: GAGVSQSPRYKVAKRGQDVALRCDPISGHVSLFWYQQALGQGPEFLTYFQNEAQLDKSGLPSDRFFAERPEGSVSTLKIQRTQQEDSAVYLCASGTSDTDTQYFGPGTRLTVL.

The chain employs TRBV7-3 and TRBJ2-3; no firm D call. The V gene lost 5 bases and the J gene lost 5 bases, with 8 bases spanning the gap. The CDR3 extends over 12 amino acids. Looked up from germline, CDR1 is SGHTA and CDR2 is FQGTGA. CDR3 in amino acids: CASSLDGDTQYF. The CDR3 coding sequence is TGTGCCAGCAGCCTAGACGGAGATACGCAGTATTTT.

The chain uses TRBV5-1 and TRBJ2-5, with TRBD1 matching 8 bases. The ends lost 2 bases at V and 2 bases at J; junction bases unmatched: 2. Germline loops: CDR1 SGHRS, CDR2 YFSETQ. This CDR3 is 14 amino acids long. CDR3: CASSFDRGQETQYF. The CDR3, as DNA: TGCGCCAGCAGCTTTGACAGGGGACAAGAGACCCAGTACTTC.

The CDR3 DNA reads as TGTGCCAGCAGTTTTCGCGGGAGGGGTCAAGAGACCCAGTACTTC. Its translation: CASSFRGRGQETQYF. The V gene is TRBV27, the J gene TRBJ2-5; 9 bases are shared with TRBD2. From germline, CDR1 is MNHEY and CDR2 SMNVEV (reference sequence). The CDR3 length is 15 residues. With V trimmed by 3 bases and J by 2 bases, 4 bases remained unmatched.

The V and J genes are TRBV29-1 and TRBJ1-4; D not resolved. The CDR3 spans 10 residues. The V end was cut by 7 bases, the J end by 8 bases, with 8 bases between. CDR1 is SQVTM and CDR2 is ANQGSEA in the germline V gene. CDR3 amino acids: CSASSEKLFF. In DNA, the CDR3 is TGCAGCGCTAGTAGCGAAAAACTGTTTTTT.